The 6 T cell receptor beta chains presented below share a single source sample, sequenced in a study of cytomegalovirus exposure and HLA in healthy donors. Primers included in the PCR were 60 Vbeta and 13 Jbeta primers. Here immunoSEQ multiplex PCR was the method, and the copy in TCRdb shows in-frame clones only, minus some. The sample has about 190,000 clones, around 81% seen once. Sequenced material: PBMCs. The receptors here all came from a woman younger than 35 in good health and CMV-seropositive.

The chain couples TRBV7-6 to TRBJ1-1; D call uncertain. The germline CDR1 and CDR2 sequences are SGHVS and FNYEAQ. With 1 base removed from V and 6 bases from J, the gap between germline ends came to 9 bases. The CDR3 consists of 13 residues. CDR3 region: CASSLGGTAEAFF. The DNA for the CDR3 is TGTGCCAGCAGCTTAGGTGGCACCGCTGAAGCTTTCTTT.

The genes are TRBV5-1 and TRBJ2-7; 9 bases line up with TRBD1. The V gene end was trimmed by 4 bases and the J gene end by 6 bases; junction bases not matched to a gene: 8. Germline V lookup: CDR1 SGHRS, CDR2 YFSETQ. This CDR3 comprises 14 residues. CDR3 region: CASSLLDRGSEQYF. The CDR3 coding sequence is TGCGCCAGCAGCCTGCTGGACAGGGGCAGCGAGCAGTACTTC.

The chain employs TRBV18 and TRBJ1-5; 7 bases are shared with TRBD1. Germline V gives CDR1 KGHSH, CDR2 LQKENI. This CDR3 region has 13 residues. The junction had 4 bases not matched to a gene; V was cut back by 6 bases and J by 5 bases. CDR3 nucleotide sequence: TGTGCCAGCTCTCAAGGACAGGATCAGCCCCAGCATTTT. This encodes CASSQGQDQPQHF.

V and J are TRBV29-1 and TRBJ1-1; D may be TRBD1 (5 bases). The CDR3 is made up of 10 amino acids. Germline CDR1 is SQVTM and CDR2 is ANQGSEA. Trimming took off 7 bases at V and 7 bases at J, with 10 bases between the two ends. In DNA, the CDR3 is TGCAGCGACTCAACAGGTGAAGCTTTCTTT. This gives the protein CSDSTGEAFF.

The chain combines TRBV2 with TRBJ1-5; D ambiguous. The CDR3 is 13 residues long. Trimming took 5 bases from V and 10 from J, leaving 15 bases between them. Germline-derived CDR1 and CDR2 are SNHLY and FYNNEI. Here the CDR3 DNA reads TGTGCCAGCAGTCTGACATTTCCCGAACCCCAGCATTTT. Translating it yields CASSLTFPEPQHF. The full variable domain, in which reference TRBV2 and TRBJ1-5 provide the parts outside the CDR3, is EPEVTQTPSHQVTQMGQEVILRCVPISNHLYFYWYRQILGQKVEFLVSFYNNEISEKSEIFDDQFSVERPDGSNFTLKIRSTKLEDSAMYFCASSLTFPEPQHFGDGTRLSIL.

CDR3: CASSQPQGGYNSPLHF. For the CDR3, the DNA is TGTGCCAGCAGCCAACCACAGGGGGGATATAATTCACCCCTCCACTTT. The chain combines TRBV4-2 with TRBJ1-6; 8 bases fit TRBD1. The J segment lost 4 bases and the V segment lost 2 bases, leaving 4 bases of the junction unmatched. The germline gives CDR1 LGHNA, CDR2 YNFKEQ. This CDR3 has 16 amino acids.